Below, 30 T cell receptor beta chains from the same sample are listed, as sequenced in a study of blood T cell repertoires in COVID-19. Sequencing was performed with immunoSEQ multiplex PCR; in TCRdb, only in-frame clones are kept and a portion is missing. The data contain 140,000 or so clones, about 80% of them seen just once; the ten biggest clones take up roughly 3%. Specimen: peripheral blood. The source of these receptors is an elderly woman with acute or convalescent COVID-19.

The chain combines TRBV10-3 with TRBJ1-5; TRBD1 matches at 8 bases. Germline V gives CDR1 ENHRY, CDR2 SYGVKD. There are 13 residues in the CDR3. Germline trimming cut 8 bases from V and 6 bases from J; bases unmatched to any gene: 6. The CDR3 nucleotides read TGTGCCATCGGACAGGGAGTGGGTCAGCCCCAGCATTTT. Translated, it gives CAIGQGVGQPQHF.

This chain connects TRBV2 to TRBJ2-2; 7 bases align to TRBD1. Losses at the gene ends were 7 bases for V and 2 bases for J; bases not matched to a gene: 7. CDR3 size: 15 residues. The germline V gene encodes CDR1 SNHLY and CDR2 FYNNEI. CDR3 region: CASKGQTSNTGELFF. DNA of the CDR3: TGTGCCAGCAAGGGACAGACCAGCAACACCGGGGAGCTGTTTTTT.

This clone is a singleton in its sample. V is TRBV10-2 and J is TRBJ1-5; D possibly corresponds to TRBD1 (6 bases). There are 22 residues in the CDR3. The V end was cut by 6 bases, the J end by 0 bases, with 33 bases between. CDR1 WSHSY and CDR2 SAAADI come from the germline V gene. CDR3 nucleotides: TGCGCCAGCAGCGGAACGTCTCAGTGGGTCGAGTCGGGACACTATAGCAATCAGCCCCAGCATTTT. Its translation: CASSGTSQWVESGHYSNQPQHF.

The V call is TRBV7-9, the J call TRBJ1-2; perhaps TRBD1 as D (6 bases). This CDR3 is built from 14 residues. Per the germline V gene, CDR1 is SEHNR and CDR2 is FQNEAQ (reference sequence). Trimming cost V 4 bases and J 2 bases, with 11 bases left between them. CDR3 sequence reads: CASSSADRNYGYTF. The DNA for the CDR3 is TGTGCCAGCAGCTCAGCCGACAGGAACTATGGCTACACCTTC.

The rearrangement joins TRBV6-1 to TRBJ1-2; tentative D call: TRBD1 (5 bases). This CDR3 spans 14 amino acids. Germline-derived CDR1 and CDR2 are MNHNS and SASEGT. The V and J ends lost 3 bases and 9 bases respectively, with 17 bases between them. CDR3 sequence: CASSDLGGTSSYTF. The CDR3, as DNA: TGTGCCAGCAGTGACCTAGGAGGGACTTCGAGCTACACCTTC.

The chain joins TRBV5-6 to TRBJ1-1; maybe TRBD1 (6 bases). In germline, CDR1 is SGHDT, CDR2 YYEEEE. Trimming took 6 bases from V and 2 from J, leaving 17 bases between them. There are 15 residues in the CDR3. The CDR3 protein is CASTSINRANTEAFF. CDR3 in DNA: TGTGCCAGCACCTCGATAAACAGGGCTAACACTGAAGCTTTCTTT.

The chain is built from TRBV27 and TRBJ1-6; no firm D call. CDR3 length: 13 residues. Per the germline V gene, CDR1 is MNHEY and CDR2 is SMNVEV (reference sequence). The V end was cut by 2 bases, the J end by 7 bases, with 6 bases between. The CDR3 is CASSLEGNSPLHF. CDR3 sequence (DNA): TGTGCCAGCAGTTTAGAGGGCAATTCACCCCTCCACTTT.

J is TRBJ2-1 and V is TRBV6-1; 10 nucleotides align to TRBD2. The CDR3 runs to 16 residues. Losses at the gene ends were 4 bases for V and 3 bases for J; bases not matched to a gene: 6. CDR1 and CDR2 from the germline V gene are MNHNS and SASEGT. The CDR3 sequence: CASSGRAGGHYNEQFF. CDR3 nucleotide sequence: TGTGCCAGCAGTGGACGAGCGGGGGGGCACTACAATGAGCAGTTCTTC.

This chain uses TRBV10-3 with TRBJ1-2, with unresolved D. Germline V gene sequence: CDR1 ENHRY, CDR2 SYGVKD. V lost 3 bases to trimming and J lost 4 bases, with 21 bases between them. The length of the CDR3 is 17 residues. CDR3 loop: CAISDPIRAGMAYGYTF. CDR3 DNA: TGTGCCATCAGTGACCCCATCCGCGCGGGGATGGCCTATGGCTACACCTTC.

This CDR3 is CASSKGLRSQPQHF. CDR3 DNA: TGTGCCAGCAGTAAGGGACTCCGGTCCCAGCCCCAGCATTTT. V gene TRBV6-2 or TRBV6-3 combines with J gene TRBJ1-5; a weak D match, TRBD1 (5 bases). CDR1 and CDR2 (germline): MNHEY, SVGEGT. This CDR3 region has 14 residues. The V end lost 5 bases, the J end lost 7 bases, and 15 bases lay between the germline ends.

V usage is TRBV7-2 and J usage is TRBJ1-2; no clear D. V dropped 3 bases and J dropped 3 bases, with 11 bases sitting between them. Germline assignment: CDR1 SGHTA and CDR2 FQGNSA. The CDR3 sequence is 14 residues long. The CDR3 DNA reads TGTGCCAGCAGCTTCTCGGCAGCGGACTATGGCTACACCTTC. Translated, it gives CASSFSAADYGYTF. The whole variable domain, filled in from reference TRBV7-2 and TRBJ1-2, reads GAGVSQSPSNKVTEKGKDVELRCDPISGHTALYWYRQSLGQGLEFLIYFQGNSAPDKSGLPSDRFSAERTGGSVSTLTIQRTQQEDSAVYLCASSFSAADYGYTFGSGTRLTVV.

This chain connects TRBV28 to TRBJ1-2; D is possibly TRBD1 (5 bases). This CDR3 has 13 residues. Trimming pared 5 bases from V and 7 bases from J, leaving 14 bases between. The V gene's germline CDR1 is MDHEN and CDR2 SYDVKM. The CDR3 reads CASSPSDRGGYTF. The CDR3 bases are TGTGCCAGCAGTCCGAGTGACAGAGGTGGCTACACCTTC.

There are a few counts of this clone. V usage is TRBV20-1 and J usage is TRBJ2-7; 7 nucleotides align to TRBD1. The germline V gene has CDR1 DFQATT and CDR2 SNEGSKA (reference sequence). The CDR3 is 11 residues long. With 7 bases clipped from V and 5 bases from J, the junction kept 5 bases outside the gene matches. The CDR3 loop is CSVLTGDEQYF. The CDR3 DNA follows: TGCAGTGTTCTAACAGGGGACGAGCAGTACTTC.

The chain recombines TRBV6-1 with TRBJ1-2, with 8 bases matching TRBD1. The CDR3 spans 14 residues. CDR1 and CDR2 (germline): MNHNS, SASEGT. The ends lost 1 base at V and 3 bases at J; junction bases unmatched: 1. CDR3 sequence reads: CASSEGQGYYGYTF. The CDR3 DNA reads TGTGCCAGCAGTGAAGGACAGGGGTACTATGGCTACACCTTC.

J is TRBJ2-3 and V is TRBV11-2, with 9 positions matching TRBD1. Trimming cost V 0 bases and J 2 bases; bases outside gene matches: 6. Germline lookup yields CDR1 SGHAT and CDR2 FQNNGV. The CDR3 is 17 residues long. CDR3 sequence: CASSLEGGQGYTDTQYF. The DNA of the CDR3 is TGTGCCAGCAGCTTAGAGGGGGGACAGGGTTACACAGATACGCAGTATTTT. Full variable domain (missing parts from reference TRBV11-2 and TRBJ2-3): EAGVAQSPRYKIIEKRQSVAFWCNPISGHATLYWYQQILGQGPKLLIQFQNNGVVDDSQLPKDRFSAERLKGVDSTLKIQPAKLEDSAVYLCASSLEGGQGYTDTQYFGPGTRLTVL.

This clone was detected a few times. The chain couples TRBV2 to TRBJ1-1; TRBD1 matches at 7 bases. Germline CDR1 reads SNHLY; CDR2 reads FYNNEI. This CDR3 region has 15 residues. Trimming at V came to 2 bases and at J to 1 base, leaving 4 bases not matched to a gene. The CDR3 DNA reads as TGTGCCAGCAGTGAATTTGCAGGGGGGAACACTGAAGCTTTCTTT. It yields the protein CASSEFAGGNTEAFF. Combining the CDR3 with reference TRBV2 and TRBJ1-1 gives the whole variable domain EPEVTQTPSHQVTQMGQEVILRCVPISNHLYFYWYRQILGQKVEFLVSFYNNEISEKSEIFDDQFSVERPDGSNFTLKIRSTKLEDSAMYFCASSEFAGGNTEAFFGQGTRLTVV.

CDR3: CASSRPWDRGNSPLHF. In DNA, the CDR3 is TGCGCCAGCAGCCGACCATGGGACAGGGGGAATTCACCCCTCCACTTT. The chain combines TRBV4-1 with TRBJ1-6, with TRBD1 identical over 11 bases. Losses at the gene ends were 4 bases for V and 7 bases for J; bases not matched to a gene: 6. The CDR3 totals 16 residues. The V gene's germline CDR1 is MGHRA and CDR2 YSYEKL.

The chain carries TRBV5-1 and TRBJ2-7; 12 nucleotides agree with TRBD1. Germline CDR1 and CDR2: SGHRS and YFSETQ. Trimming took 5 bases from V and 5 from J; bases not matched to a gene: 2. The CDR3 extends over 13 amino acids. The CDR3 sequence: CASSGTGGNEQYF. The CDR3 nucleotides are TGCGCCAGCAGTGGGACAGGGGGCAACGAGCAGTACTTC.

V gene TRBV12-3 or TRBV12-4 combines with J gene TRBJ1-2; D remains unclear. The CDR3 contains 13 residues. The V and J ends lost 2 bases and 4 bases respectively, with 8 bases between them. The CDR3: CASSLWESYGYTF. The CDR3 nucleotides read TGTGCCAGCAGTTTATGGGAGTCCTATGGCTACACCTTC.

The chain uses TRBV6-4 and TRBJ1-1, with TRBD1 as a possible D gene (5 bases). V lost 4 bases and J 6 bases, leaving 21 bases between the germline ends. Germline assignment: CDR1 MRHNA and CDR2 SNTAGT. The CDR3 extends over 16 amino acids. The CDR3: CASSASTRARAAEAFF. In DNA form, the CDR3 reads TGTGCCAGCAGTGCCTCAACCCGGGCCAGGGCAGCTGAAGCTTTCTTT.

This rearrangement joins TRBV24-1 to TRBJ2-2, with D unclear. With 3 bases removed from V and 4 bases from J, the gap between germline ends came to 5 bases. CDR3 size: 13 residues. Germline assignment: CDR1 KGHDR and CDR2 SFDVKD. The CDR3 nucleotides read TGTGCCACCAGTGATCACGGCACCGGGGAGCTGTTTTTT. It specifies CATSDHGTGELFF.

The rearrangement joins TRBV5-1 to TRBJ2-5; D gene ambiguous. Germline CDR1 and CDR2: SGHRS and YFSETQ. Trimming took 4 bases from V and 3 from J, leaving 7 bases between them. The CDR3 sequence is 12 residues long. This chain's CDR3 is CASSRAEETQYF. The CDR3 DNA follows: TGCGCCAGCAGCAGAGCTGAAGAGACCCAGTACTTC.

The gene calls are TRBV19 and TRBJ2-1; D call uncertain. The germline gives CDR1 LNHDA, CDR2 SQIVND (reference sequence). The V end was cut by 1 base, the J end by 0 bases, with 7 bases between. The CDR3 loop spans 15 amino acids. In DNA, the CDR3 is TGTGCCAGTAGTATAGTAGACACCTCCTACAATGAGCAGTTCTTC. Amino acid sequence: CASSIVDTSYNEQFF.

This clone is a singleton in its sample. The chain uses TRBV7-9 and TRBJ2-3; TRBD2 might be the D (6 bases). Germline V CDR1 and CDR2: SEHNR, FQNEAQ (reference sequence). Trimming pared 5 bases from V and 2 bases from J, leaving 14 bases between. The CDR3 is 15 residues long. The CDR3, as DNA: TGTGCCAGCAGCCCCATGCGCGGGAACACAGATACGCAGTATTTT. Protein product: CASSPMRGNTDTQYF.

This clone was recorded once. The chain is built from TRBV6-1 and TRBJ1-1; D is uncertain. This CDR3 has 16 residues. Trimming pared 1 base from V and 0 bases from J, leaving 12 bases between. Germline V lookup: CDR1 MNHNS, CDR2 SASEGT. DNA for the CDR3: TGTGCCAGCAGTGAAGTAAGTTTTGGCATGAACACTGAAGCTTTCTTT. This translates into CASSEVSFGMNTEAFF.

V and J are TRBV19 and TRBJ2-5; D is possibly TRBD1 (6 bases). Per the germline V gene, CDR1 is LNHDA and CDR2 is SQIVND (reference sequence). Trimming pared 7 bases from V and 0 bases from J, leaving 12 bases between. This CDR3 contains 14 residues. CDR3 nucleotide sequence: TGTGCCAGTATTGGGGGCGCGCACCAAGAGACCCAGTACTTC. This sequence encodes CASIGGAHQETQYF. Full variable domain (outside the CDR3, taken from reference TRBV19 and TRBJ2-5): DGGITQSPKYLFRKEGQNVTLSCEQNLNHDAMYWYRQDPGQGLRLIYYSQIVNDFQKGDIAEGYSVSREKKESFPLTVTSAQKNPTAFYLCASIGGAHQETQYFGPGTRLLVL.

The V call is TRBV11-2, the J call TRBJ2-1; 7 bases align to TRBD2. Per the germline V gene, CDR1 is SGHAT and CDR2 is FQNNGV. V dropped 3 bases and J dropped 1; count of bases not matched to a gene: 15. The CDR3 totals 19 residues. The CDR3 DNA follows: TGTGCCAGCAGCTTCAAGGGGAGGGAACTAGGAGGGTCCTACAATGAGCAGTTCTTC. Encoded protein: CASSFKGRELGGSYNEQFF. Full variable domain (rest looked up from reference TRBV11-2 and TRBJ2-1): EAGVAQSPRYKIIEKRQSVAFWCNPISGHATLYWYQQILGQGPKLLIQFQNNGVVDDSQLPKDRFSAERLKGVDSTLKIQPAKLEDSAVYLCASSFKGRELGGSYNEQFFGPGTRLTVL.

The V gene is TRBV6-6, the J gene TRBJ1-4; tentatively, D is TRBD1 (6 bases). The CDR3 contains 16 residues. Germline assignment: CDR1 MNHNY and CDR2 SVGAGI (reference sequence). Trimming stripped 8 bases from V and 0 bases from J, with 16 bases between. The DNA for the CDR3 is TGTGCCAGCGTTCCACAGGGAGCATCAACTAATGAAAAACTGTTTTTT. Residues: CASVPQGASTNEKLFF.

This chain uses TRBV5-1 with TRBJ2-3; the D gene is possibly TRBD1 (5 bases). V was shortened by 1 base and J by 5 bases, with 14 bases between the two germline ends. Germline CDR1 is SGHRS and CDR2 is YFSETQ. The CDR3 is made up of 15 amino acids. The CDR3 region has the DNA TGCGCCAGCAGCTTGAGCAGGCCAAGGGGAGATACGCAGTATTTT. Translation gives CASSLSRPRGDTQYF.

This chain links TRBV27 with TRBJ2-3, with 11 positions matching TRBD2. This CDR3 spans 16 amino acids. The V gene's germline CDR1 is MNHEY and CDR2 SMNVEV (reference sequence). Trimming at V came to 5 bases and at J to 6 bases, leaving 10 bases not matched to a gene. CDR3 in DNA: TGTGCCAGCAGTCTGCCCACTAGCGGGGGCCCGGATACGCAGTATTTT. This sequence encodes CASSLPTSGGPDTQYF.